This T cell receptor beta chain is from a study of T cells in Graves' hyperthyroidism and ophthalmopathy. Study-wide background: The authors collected peripheral blood at initial diagnosis, before any treatment. Overall study results and limits: Expanded thyroid clonotypes (above 0.001) were mostly also found in blood. Ophthalmopathy cases were set apart from stable hyperthyroidism by a 13 V-J model.

This clonotype was seen repeatedly, ten times or more. Antigen specificity is unknown. Duration under 3 months, a NOSPECS grade of at least 4, and a Clinical Activity Score of at least 3 characterized the ophthalmopathy patients. TCR beta CDR3 sequences were amplified from RNA transcripts. The HTBI primer set drove a first-round RT-PCR of the TCR CDR3. MiXCR, applied by TCRdb to the multiplex PCR reads, yields one record per CDR3 protein. The profile shows hundreds of thousands of distinct CDR3 sequences, less than 25% of them singletons. Germline assignment: CDR1 SGHVS and CDR2 FQNEAQ. The ends were cut back, 5 bases at V and 5 bases at J, with 16 bases in the middle. This CDR3 contains 15 residues.

This TCR was sampled from a man younger than 45 with Graves' ophthalmopathy. The sample taken for sequencing was blood. This chain connects TRBV7-8 to TRBJ1-5, with D possibly TRBD1 on 5 matching bases. The CDR3 region has the DNA TGTGCCAGCAGCCCCAATTCAGGGTTCGATCAGCCCCAGCATTTT. Its translation is CASSPNSGFDQPQHF.